This TCR beta chain emerged from a study of shared clonotypes between healthy human individuals. Only in-frame clones appear in the TCRdb table, and some are missing; sequencing was by immunoSEQ multiplex PCR. This repertoire shows millions of clones, roughly 94% found once; its top ten account for under 0.15%. The CDR3 is 13 amino acids. Trimming shortened V by 5 bases and J by 6 bases, and 14 bases separated the two germline ends. Germline CDR1 and CDR2: SEHNR and FQNEAQ (reference sequence). Sequencing was carried out using naive CD4+ T cells sorted from blood. Subset here: CD45RA+ positively selected. The rearrangement uses TRBV7-9 and TRBJ2-7; D perhaps matches TRBD2 (5 bases). The receptor was isolated from a man aged 18 to 30 in good health. The CDR3 region has the DNA TGTGCCAGCAGCCTGGACTTTTGGGGCGAGCAGTACTTC. It encodes CASSLDFWGEQYF. Drawing the rest from reference TRBV7-9 and TRBJ2-7, the complete variable domain is DTGVSQNPRHKITKRGQNVTFRCDPISEHNRLYWYRQTLGQGPEFLTYFQNEAQLEKSRLLSDRFSAERPKGSFSTLEIQRTEQGDSAMYLCASSLDFWGEQYFGPGTRLTVT.